The rows below give T cell receptor beta chains drawn from one sample of a study of T cell repertoires in cytomegalovirus infection. TCRdb re-derived calls from the reads in MiXCR, one entry per CDR3 protein. Of about 260,000 distinct CDR3 sequences in the sample, roughly 9% were seen once. Sequenced: PBMCs. All receptors come from a human donor in good health (CMV status not recorded). Some clones in this sample may be carry-over from other donors' samples. CDR3s include the opening cysteine and the closing phenylalanine or tryptophan. D genes are given only for firm matches. For some rows the clone size is stated as once, few or many, or as a class when expanded; others skip it.

j_gene | len | abundance | v_gene | d_gene | CDR3nt | CDR3aa
TRBJ2-3 | 15 | many | TRBV20-1 | NA | TGCAGTGCTAGAGATGAGCACCGAAGCACAGATACGCAGTATTTT | CSARDEHRSTDTQYF
TRBJ1-1 | 13 | many | TRBV7-2 | NA | TGTGCCAGCAGCTTATCCTCCCGGGGGGAAGCTTTCTTT | CASSLSSRGEAFF
TRBJ1-1 | 13 | NA | TRBV10-3 | NA | TGTGCCATCAACGACGGACCGGGCGCTGAAGCTTTCTTT | CAINDGPGAEAFF
TRBJ1-1 | 12 | NA | TRBV6-2/TRBV6-3 | NA | TGTGCCAGCGCGGGCCCATTCACTGAAGCTTTCTTT | CASAGPFTEAFF
TRBJ1-2 | 13 | many | TRBV19 | NA | TGTGCCAGTATCGGAGGTGGGGGCTCTGGCTACACCTTC | CASIGGGGSGYTF
TRBJ2-1 | 14 | many | TRBV7-2 | NA | TGTGCCAGCAGCTTAGGCGGCAAATACAATGAGCAGTTCTTC | CASSLGGKYNEQFF
TRBJ1-6 | 15 | many | TRBV7-2 | TRBD1 | TGTGCCAGCAGCCGAGACAGGGTATTTAATTCACCCCTCCACTTT | CASSRDRVFNSPLHF
TRBJ2-1 | 16 | many | TRBV19 | TRBD2 | TGTGCCAGTAGTTTCCGGATAGCGGGAGGGCGCAATGAGCAGTTCTTC | CASSFRIAGGRNEQFF
TRBJ1-2 | 14 | NA | TRBV7-2 | NA | TGTGCCAGCAGCCCCGGGGGGGGGGGCTATGGCTACACCTTC | CASSPGGGGYGYTF
TRBJ1-2 | 16 | NA | TRBV7-9 | TRBD1 | TGTGCCAGCAGCCTCCGGACAGGGGCCAGTAACTATGGCTACACCTTC | CASSLRTGASNYGYTF
TRBJ2-5 | 15 | many | TRBV7-2 | NA | TGTGCCAGCAGCTTAGGGGCCGAGCCCCAAGAGACCCAGTACTTC | CASSLGAEPQETQYF
TRBJ1-3 | 13 | many | TRBV25-1 | NA | TGTGCCAGCAGTGAATCGGGAGCGTTCGCCATATATTTT | CASSESGAFAIYF
TRBJ2-5 | 17 | NA | TRBV15 | TRBD1 | TGTGCCACCAGCAGAGCCGCGAATCGACAGGGTGGAGAGACCCAGTACTTC | CATSRAANRQGGETQYF
TRBJ2-7 | 14 | many | TRBV7-2 | NA | TGTGCCAGCAGCTTAAAGGTCGGGACCTACGAGCAGTACTTC | CASSLKVGTYEQYF
TRBJ1-2 | 13 | many | TRBV28 | NA | TGTGCCAGCAGTGCCCGGGCCCCCCATGGCTACACCTTC | CASSARAPHGYTF
TRBJ1-2 | 16 | few | TRBV6-2/TRBV6-3 | NA | TGTGCCAGCAGTTACTCCATTGAAAGGCCTCGCTATGGCTACACCTTC | CASSYSIERPRYGYTF
TRBJ1-6 | 14 | NA | TRBV6-2/TRBV6-3 | TRBD1 | TGTGCCAGCATTCCGGGACAGACCGGTTCACCCCTCCACTTT | CASIPGQTGSPLHF
TRBJ2-1 | 22 | many | TRBV7-2 | TRBD2 | TGTGCCAGCAGCTTAGCCACTAGAGTCGGGACTAGCGGGAGATTGAGGTACAATGAGCAGTTCTTC | CASSLATRVGTSGRLRYNEQFF
TRBJ2-6 | 12 | NA | TRBV29-1 | NA | TGCAGCGCCCACTCTGGGGCCAACGTCCTGACTTTC | CSAHSGANVLTF
TRBJ1-5 | 15 | many | TRBV15 | NA | TGTGCCACCAGCAGGGACAGACAGCGCAATCAGCCCCAGCATTTT | CATSRDRQRNQPQHF
TRBJ2-3 | 16 | NA | TRBV7-2 | TRBD2 | TGTGCCAGCAGCCCGGGACTAGCGGGAGGGAGGCGTACGCAGTATTTT | CASSPGLAGGRRTQYF
TRBJ1-6 | 15 | NA | TRBV15 | TRBD1 | TGTGCCACCAGCAGAGCACAGGGGAATAATTCACCCCTCCACTTT | CATSRAQGNNSPLHF
TRBJ2-3 | 13 | many | TRBV7-3 | NA | TGTGCCAGCAGCTTATGGGACACAGATACGCAGTATTTT | CASSLWDTDTQYF
TRBJ1-5 | 14 | medium-sized | TRBV7-2 | NA | TGTGCCAGCAGCCCGACGGGAGGGAATCAGCCCCAGCATTTT | CASSPTGGNQPQHF
TRBJ2-3 | 16 | NA | TRBV12-3/TRBV12-4 | TRBD2 | TGTGCCAGCAGCCGGACTAGCGGGAGGGCGTCAGATACGCAGTATTTT | CASSRTSGRASDTQYF
TRBJ2-1 | 14 | NA | TRBV5-1 | TRBD1 | TGCGCCAGCAGCTTGGACAGGGGGTACAATGAGCAGTTCTTC | CASSLDRGYNEQFF
TRBJ2-7 | 13 | many | TRBV7-2 | NA | TGTGCCAGCAGCCTAGTTTTCGGGGACGAGCAGTACTTC | CASSLVFGDEQYF
TRBJ2-6 | 17 | many | TRBV7-3 | NA | TGTGCCAGCAGCTTAATGGCCACGGTATCTGGGGCCAACGTCCTGACTTTC | CASSLMATVSGANVLTF
TRBJ1-6 | 16 | many | TRBV7-2 | NA | TGTGCCAGCAGCTTATTTCAGGGGTTCGGCAATTCACCCCTCCACTTT | CASSLFQGFGNSPLHF